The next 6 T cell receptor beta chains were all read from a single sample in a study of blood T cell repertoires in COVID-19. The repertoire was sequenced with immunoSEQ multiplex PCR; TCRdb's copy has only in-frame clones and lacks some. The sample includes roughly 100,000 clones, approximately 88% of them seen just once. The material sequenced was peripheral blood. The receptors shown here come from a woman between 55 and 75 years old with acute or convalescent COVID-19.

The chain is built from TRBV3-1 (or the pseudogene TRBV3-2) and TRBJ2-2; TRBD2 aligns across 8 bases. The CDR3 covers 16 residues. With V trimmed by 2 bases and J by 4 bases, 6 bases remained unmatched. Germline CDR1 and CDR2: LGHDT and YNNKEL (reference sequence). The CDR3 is CASSQRLATSTGELFF. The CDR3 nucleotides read TGTGCCAGCAGCCAAAGACTAGCGACGAGCACCGGGGAGCTGTTTTTT.

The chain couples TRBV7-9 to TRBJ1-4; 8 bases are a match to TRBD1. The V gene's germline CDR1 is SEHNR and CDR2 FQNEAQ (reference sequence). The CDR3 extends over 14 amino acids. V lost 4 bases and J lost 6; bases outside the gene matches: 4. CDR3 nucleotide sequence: TGTGCCAGCAGCTACAGGGGGAACTATGAAAAACTGTTTTTT. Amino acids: CASSYRGNYEKLFF.

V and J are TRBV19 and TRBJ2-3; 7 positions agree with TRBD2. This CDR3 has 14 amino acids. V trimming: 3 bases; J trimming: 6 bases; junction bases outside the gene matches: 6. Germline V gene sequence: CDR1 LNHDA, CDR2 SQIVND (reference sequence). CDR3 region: CASSIGLGLDTQYF. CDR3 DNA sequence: TGTGCCAGTAGTATTGGACTAGGGTTGGATACGCAGTATTTT.

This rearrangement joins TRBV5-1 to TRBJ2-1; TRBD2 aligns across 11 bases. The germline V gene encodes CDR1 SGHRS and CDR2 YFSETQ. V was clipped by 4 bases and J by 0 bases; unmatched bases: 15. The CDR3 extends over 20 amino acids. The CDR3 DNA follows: TGCGCCAGCAGCACCCTACCTAGCGGGAGGTTATGGAGCTCCTACAATGAGCAGTTCTTC. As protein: CASSTLPSGRLWSSYNEQFF.

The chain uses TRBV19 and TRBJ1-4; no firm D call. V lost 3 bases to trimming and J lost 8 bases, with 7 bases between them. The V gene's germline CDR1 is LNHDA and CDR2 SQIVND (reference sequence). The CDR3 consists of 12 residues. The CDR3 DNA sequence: TGTGCCAGTAGTATTTCTAGGGAAAAACTGTTTTTT. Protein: CASSISREKLFF.

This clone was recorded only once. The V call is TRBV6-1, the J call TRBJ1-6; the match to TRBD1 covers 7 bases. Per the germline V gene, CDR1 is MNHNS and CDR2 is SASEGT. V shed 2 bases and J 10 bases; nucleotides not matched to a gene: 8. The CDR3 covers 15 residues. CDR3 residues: CASSEMGQRESPLHF. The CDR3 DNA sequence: TGTGCCAGCAGTGAAATGGGACAGAGGGAGTCACCCCTCCACTTT.